Listed below are T cell receptor beta chains from one sample, sequenced in a study of blood T cell repertoires in COVID-19. Repertoires were generated with immunoSEQ multiplex PCR, while TCRdb's copy carries only in-frame clones and drops some. The repertoire includes roughly 28,000 clones, 85% to 90% of them detected once, and 4.9% sits in the top ten. Sequences were obtained from peripheral blood. Receptors originate from a man between 65 and 85 years old with active COVID-19. CDR3s include the opening cysteine and the closing phenylalanine or tryptophan. A D gene is named only where the DNA matches it firmly. A row's size may be missing; if present it is once, few, many or a size class.

cdr3_nt	cdr3_aa	cdr3_length	clone_size	d_call	v_call	j_call
TGTGCCAGCAGCCAAGTGGACAGGGATACGAAAAAACTGTTTTTT	CASSQVDRDTKKLFF	15	-	TRBD1	TRBV4-2	TRBJ1-4
TGTGCCAGCAGCGTAGGTCAGGATGAACTGTTTTTT	CASSVGQDELFF	12	-	-	TRBV9	TRBJ1-4
TGTGCCAGCAGCTTCGGGCGGGGGCGATACTACAATGAGCAGTTCTTC	CASSFGRGRYYNEQFF	16	-	-	TRBV7-2	TRBJ2-1
TGTGCCATCAGTGGAGGCAGCGCATATGGCTACACCTTC	CAISGGSAYGYTF	13	-	-	TRBV10-3	TRBJ1-2
TGTGCCAGCAGCTTGAGGATTAGCGGGGACCAAGAGACCCAGTACTTC	CASSLRISGDQETQYF	16	-	TRBD2	TRBV5-8	TRBJ2-5
TGTGCCAGCTCACCAGACAGGGACTATGGCTACACCTTC	CASSPDRDYGYTF	13	-	TRBD1	TRBV18	TRBJ1-2
TGTGCCAGCAGCTCACTAGCGGGGAACTCCTACAATGAGCAGTTCTTC	CASSSLAGNSYNEQFF	16	-	TRBD2	TRBV7-8	TRBJ2-1
TGTGCCAGCAGCCAGGGGACAGGCACAGATACGCAGTATTTT	CASSQGTGTDTQYF	14	once	TRBD1	TRBV7-6	TRBJ2-3
TGTGCCAGCAGCCAAGAGGGACTAGCGGGGGGGTACAATGAGCAGTTCTTC	CASSQEGLAGGYNEQFF	17	-	TRBD2	TRBV4-2	TRBJ2-1
TGTGCCAGCAGCCCGGGACTAGCGGCGCATGAGCAGTTCTTC	CASSPGLAAHEQFF	14	-	TRBD2	TRBV7-2	TRBJ2-1
TGTGCCGCCGGGACAAACTACGAGCAGTACTTC	CAAGTNYEQYF	11	-	-	TRBV10-3	TRBJ2-7
TGCAGCGTTGGACAGACCGCCCAGGGACCCCTCCACTTT	CSVGQTAQGPLHF	13	-	-	TRBV29-1	TRBJ1-6
TGTGCCAGCAGTTACTCCAGGGGGACCCCGAACACTGAAGCTTTCTTT	CASSYSRGTPNTEAFF	16	-	TRBD1	TRBV6-5	TRBJ1-1
TGTGCCAGACAGGGCCCGAGTAACTATGGCTACACCTTC	CARQGPSNYGYTF	13	-	-	TRBV6-5	TRBJ1-2
TGTGCCAGCAGTTACTCGGGTCAGGGTTATGGCTACACCTTC	CASSYSGQGYGYTF	14	-	-	TRBV6-5	TRBJ1-2
TGTGCCAGCAGCCTCCAGCGGGGGGGCTCCTACAATGAGCAGTTCTTC	CASSLQRGGSYNEQFF	16	-	TRBD2	TRBV7-2	TRBJ2-1
TGTGCCAGCAGCGTATTTAGCGGGGGGGCCTCGGATACGCAGTATTTT	CASSVFSGGASDTQYF	16	-	TRBD2	TRBV9	TRBJ2-3
TGTGCCAGTAGTCGCCGGGACATTGGCTACGAGCAGTACTTC	CASSRRDIGYEQYF	14	-	-	TRBV19	TRBJ2-7
TGCGCCAGCAACCCCGGGACAGGGGATTTCGAGCAGTACTTC	CASNPGTGDFEQYF	14	-	TRBD1	TRBV5-1	TRBJ2-7
TGTGCCAGCAGAAACCCGGGACTAGCGGGGTTACGAGAGCAGTTCTTC	CASRNPGLAGLREQFF	16	-	TRBD2	TRBV5-4	TRBJ2-1